These 5 T cell receptor beta chains were sequenced from one sample in a study of blood T cell repertoires in COVID-19. Assay: immunoSEQ multiplex PCR; the TCRdb copy retains only in-frame clones and omits some. This sample has approximately 230,000 clones, with approximately 84% found just once. The specimen was PBMCs or T cells enriched from blood (not recorded which). These receptors came from a man aged 35 to 55 who had recovered from COVID-19.

The rearrangement uses TRBV2 and TRBJ2-5, with 7 nucleotides matching TRBD1. The CDR3 spans 14 residues. CDR1 SNHLY and CDR2 FYNNEI come from the germline V gene. V dropped 5 bases and J dropped 2; count of bases not matched to a gene: 5. The CDR3 reads CASSRTGVQETQYF. DNA of the CDR3: TGTGCCAGCAGTCGTACAGGGGTGCAAGAGACCCAGTACTTC.

This clone was counted only a few times. The chain joins TRBV27 to TRBJ2-1, with D possibly matching TRBD2 (6 bases). The ends were cut back, 3 bases at V and 4 bases at J, with 10 bases in the middle. The CDR3 covers 14 residues. Germline V lookup: CDR1 MNHEY, CDR2 SMNVEV (reference sequence). The CDR3 bases are TGTGCCAGCAGTTTCGGAGGGGCTTACAATGAGCAGTTCTTC. Translating it yields CASSFGGAYNEQFF.

V usage is TRBV11-2 and J usage is TRBJ1-1; D perhaps matches TRBD1 (5 bases). The CDR3 length is 14 residues. Germline CDR1 SGHAT, CDR2 FQNNGV. V lost 4 bases and J lost 2, with 11 bases in between. CDR3 loop: CASSYYRKNTEAFF. In DNA form, the CDR3 reads TGTGCCAGCAGCTACTACAGGAAAAACACTGAAGCTTTCTTT. The whole variable domain, remainder taken from reference TRBV11-2 and TRBJ1-1, is EAGVAQSPRYKIIEKRQSVAFWCNPISGHATLYWYQQILGQGPKLLIQFQNNGVVDDSQLPKDRFSAERLKGVDSTLKIQPAKLEDSAVYLCASSYYRKNTEAFFGQGTRLTVV.

This clone was seen a single time. The chain links TRBV5-1 to TRBJ1-2; D may be TRBD1 (5 bases). CDR1 is SGHRS, CDR2 YFSETQ, per germline. Trimming stripped 4 bases from V and 4 bases from J, with 14 bases between. CDR3 size: 14 residues. Written as DNA, the CDR3 is TGCGCCAGCAGCCCCCGACAGACCCCCTATGGCTACACCTTC. This sequence encodes CASSPRQTPYGYTF.

In this sample, this clone turned up many times. This sequence joins TRBV6-2 or TRBV6-3 and TRBJ2-1, with 8 positions matching TRBD2. J was trimmed by 7 bases and V by 6 bases; bases with no gene match: 14. Germline CDR1 MNHEY, CDR2 SVGEGT. The length of the CDR3 is 16 residues. As DNA, the CDR3 is TGTGCCAGCAGCGCCGCCGGGACTAGTAGGGATAATGAGCAGTTCTTC. As protein: CASSAAGTSRDNEQFF.